This T cell receptor (beta chain) was found in a study of technical replicates of blood from a handful of donors. The assay was immunoSEQ multiplex PCR, and TCRdb's table has in-frame clones only and misses some. The table lists 55,000 to 80,000 clones, around nine tenths of them singletons, with about 5% in the top ten. The V segment lost 4 bases and the J segment 6 bases; nucleotides outside the gene matches: 5. The CDR3 sequence is 13 residues long. Germline lookup yields CDR1 SGHNT and CDR2 YYREEE (reference sequence). The V gene is TRBV5-4, the J gene TRBJ2-7; TRBD1 matches at 9 bases. The specimen was PBMCs. The clonotype was recovered from a human donor in good health. Some clones in this sample may be carry-over from other donors' samples. The CDR3 here is CASSLRQGGEQYF. The CDR3 DNA follows: TGTGCCAGCAGCCTTCGACAGGGGGGCGAGCAGTACTTC.